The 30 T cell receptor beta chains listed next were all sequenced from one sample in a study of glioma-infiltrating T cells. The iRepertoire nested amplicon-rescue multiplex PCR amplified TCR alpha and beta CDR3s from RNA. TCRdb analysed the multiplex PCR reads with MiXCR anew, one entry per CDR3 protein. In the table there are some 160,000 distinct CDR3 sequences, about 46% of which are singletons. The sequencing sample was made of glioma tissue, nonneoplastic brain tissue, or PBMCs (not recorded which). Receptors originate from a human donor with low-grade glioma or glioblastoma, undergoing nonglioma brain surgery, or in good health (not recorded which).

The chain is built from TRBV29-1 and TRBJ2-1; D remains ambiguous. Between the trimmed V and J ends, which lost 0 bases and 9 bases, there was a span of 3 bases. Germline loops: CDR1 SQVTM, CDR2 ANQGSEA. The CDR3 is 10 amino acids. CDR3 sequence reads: CSVEEGEQFF. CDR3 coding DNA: TGCAGCGTTGAAGAAGGTGAGCAGTTCTTC.

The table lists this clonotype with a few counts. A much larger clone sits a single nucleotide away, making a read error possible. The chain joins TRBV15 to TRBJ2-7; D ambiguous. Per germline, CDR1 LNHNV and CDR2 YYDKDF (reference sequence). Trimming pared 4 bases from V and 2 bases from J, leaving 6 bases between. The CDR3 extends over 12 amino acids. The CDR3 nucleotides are TGTGCCACCAGCATTTCGCCCTACGAGCAGTACTTC. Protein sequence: CATSISPYEQYF.

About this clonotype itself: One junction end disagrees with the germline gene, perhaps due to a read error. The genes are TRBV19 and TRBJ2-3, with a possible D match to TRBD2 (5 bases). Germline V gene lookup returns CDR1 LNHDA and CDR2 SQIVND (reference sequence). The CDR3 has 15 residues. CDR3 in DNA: TGTGCCAGTAGTATTAGTCAGGAGGTCACAGATACGCGGTATTTT. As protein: CASSISQEVTDTRYF.

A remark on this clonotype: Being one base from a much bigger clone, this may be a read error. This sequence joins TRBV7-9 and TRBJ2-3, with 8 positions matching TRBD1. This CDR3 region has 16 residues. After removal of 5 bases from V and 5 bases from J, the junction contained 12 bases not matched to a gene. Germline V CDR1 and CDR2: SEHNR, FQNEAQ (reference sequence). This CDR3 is CASSPPGTGTKDTQYF. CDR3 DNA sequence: TGTGCCAGCAGCCCACCCGGGACAGGTACCAAAGATACGCAGTATTTT.

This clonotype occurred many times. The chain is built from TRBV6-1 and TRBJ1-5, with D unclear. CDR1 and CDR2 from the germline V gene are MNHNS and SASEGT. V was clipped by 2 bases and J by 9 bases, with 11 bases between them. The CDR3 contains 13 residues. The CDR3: CASSERNEGPQHF. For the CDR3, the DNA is TGTGCCAGCAGTGAACGCAACGAGGGGCCCCAGCATTTT.

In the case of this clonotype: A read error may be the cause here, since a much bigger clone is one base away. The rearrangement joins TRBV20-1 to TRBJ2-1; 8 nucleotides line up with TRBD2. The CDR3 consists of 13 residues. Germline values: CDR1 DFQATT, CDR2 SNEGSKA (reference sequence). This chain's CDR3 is CGAGGFSGTEQFF. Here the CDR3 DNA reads TGCGGTGCCGGGGGGTTTAGCGGGACGGAGCAGTTCTTC.

The CDR3 nucleotides read TGTGCCAGCAGCTTAGCTCTAGCGGGAGTATCAGATACGCAGTATTTT. It translates to CASSLALAGVSDTQYF. The V gene is TRBV7-8, the J gene TRBJ2-3, with 10 bases fitting TRBD2. After removal of 0 bases from V and 4 bases from J, the junction contained 4 bases not matched to a gene. The CDR3 spans 16 residues. Germline CDR1 SGHVS, CDR2 FQNEAQ.

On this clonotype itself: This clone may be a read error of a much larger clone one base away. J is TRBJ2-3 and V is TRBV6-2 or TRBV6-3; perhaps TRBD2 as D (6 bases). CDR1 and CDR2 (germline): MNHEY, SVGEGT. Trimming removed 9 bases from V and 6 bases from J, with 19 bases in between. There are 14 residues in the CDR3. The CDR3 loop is CARTPATGVDTQYF. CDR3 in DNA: TGTGCCAGAACCCCGGCAACGGGGGTGGATACGCAGTATTTT.

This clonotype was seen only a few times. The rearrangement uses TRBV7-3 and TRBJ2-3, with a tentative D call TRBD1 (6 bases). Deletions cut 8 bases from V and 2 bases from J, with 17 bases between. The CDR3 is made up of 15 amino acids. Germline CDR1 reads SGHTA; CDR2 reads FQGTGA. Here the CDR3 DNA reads TGTGCCAGCGCCCGTCGGGACACCGTCACAGATACGCAGTATTTT. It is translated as CASARRDTVTDTQYF.

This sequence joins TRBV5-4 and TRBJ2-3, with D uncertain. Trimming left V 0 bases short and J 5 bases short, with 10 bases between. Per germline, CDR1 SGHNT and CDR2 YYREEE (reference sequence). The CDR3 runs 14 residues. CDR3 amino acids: CASSLGITRDTQYF. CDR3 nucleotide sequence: TGTGCCAGCAGCTTGGGGATTACCCGAGATACGCAGTATTTT. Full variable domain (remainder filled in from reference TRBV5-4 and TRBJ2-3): ETGVTQSPTHLIKTRGQQVTLRCSSQSGHNTVSWYQQALGQGPQFIFQYYREEENGRGNFPPRFSGLQFPNYSSELNVNALELDDSALYLCASSLGITRDTQYFGPGTRLTVL.

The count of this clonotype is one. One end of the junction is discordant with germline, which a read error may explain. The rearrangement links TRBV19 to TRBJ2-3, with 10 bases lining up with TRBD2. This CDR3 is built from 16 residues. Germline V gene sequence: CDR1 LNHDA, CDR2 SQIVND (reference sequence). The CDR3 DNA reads TGTGCCAGTAGCACACCTAGCGGGAGATCCACAGATACGAAGTATTTT. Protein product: CASSTPSGRSTDTKYF.

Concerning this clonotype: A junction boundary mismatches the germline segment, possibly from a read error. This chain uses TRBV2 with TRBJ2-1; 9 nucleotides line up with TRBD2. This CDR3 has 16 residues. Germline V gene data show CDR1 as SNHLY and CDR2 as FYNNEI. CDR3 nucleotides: TGTGCCAGCAGCGTCGGTCTAGCGGGACTTTACAATGAGAAGTTCTTC. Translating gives CASSVGLAGLYNEKFF.

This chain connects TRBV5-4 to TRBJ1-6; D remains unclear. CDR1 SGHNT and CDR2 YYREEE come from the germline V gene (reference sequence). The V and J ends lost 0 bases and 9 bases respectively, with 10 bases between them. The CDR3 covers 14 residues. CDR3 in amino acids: CASSLDTAGSPLHF. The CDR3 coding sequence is TGTGCCAGCAGCTTGGACACGGCCGGTTCACCCCTCCACTTT.

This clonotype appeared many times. The CDR3 loop reads CASSLLRLAEEQYF. Written as DNA, the CDR3 is TGTGCCAGCAGTTTACTCCGACTAGCGGAAGAGCAGTACTTC. The chain joins TRBV28 to TRBJ2-7; 9 nucleotides agree with TRBD2. The CDR3 contains 14 residues. Germline values: CDR1 MDHEN, CDR2 SYDVKM. J gave up 7 bases and V 2 bases, and 6 bases lay outside the gene matches.

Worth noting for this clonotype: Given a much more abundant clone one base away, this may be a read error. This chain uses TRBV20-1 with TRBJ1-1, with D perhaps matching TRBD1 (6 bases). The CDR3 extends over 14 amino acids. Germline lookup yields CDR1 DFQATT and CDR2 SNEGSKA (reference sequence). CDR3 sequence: CSGRDWGGGPEAFF. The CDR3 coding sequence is TGCAGTGGTAGAGATTGGGGGGGGGGCCCTGAAGCTTTCTTT.

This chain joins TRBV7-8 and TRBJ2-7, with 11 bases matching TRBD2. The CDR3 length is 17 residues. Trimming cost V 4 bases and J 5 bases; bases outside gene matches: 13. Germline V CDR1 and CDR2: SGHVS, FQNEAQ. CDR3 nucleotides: TGTGCCAGCAGCTGGGGAGGGGCTAGCGGGAGGAGAAACGAGCAGTACTTC. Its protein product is CASSWGGASGRRNEQYF.

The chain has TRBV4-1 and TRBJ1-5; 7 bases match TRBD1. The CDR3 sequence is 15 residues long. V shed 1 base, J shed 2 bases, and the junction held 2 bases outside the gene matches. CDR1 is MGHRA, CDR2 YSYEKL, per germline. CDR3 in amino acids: CASSQGGQGNQPQHF. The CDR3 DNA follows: TGCGCCAGCAGCCAAGGTGGACAGGGCAATCAGCCCCAGCATTTT.

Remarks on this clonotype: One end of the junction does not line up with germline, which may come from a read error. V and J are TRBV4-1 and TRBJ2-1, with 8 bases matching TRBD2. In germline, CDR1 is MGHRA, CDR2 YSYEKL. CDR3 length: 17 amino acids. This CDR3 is CAGSRKSSSGSYNEQFF. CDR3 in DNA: TGCGCCGGCAGCCGCAAATCGTCTAGCGGGTCCTACAATGAGCAGTTCTTC.

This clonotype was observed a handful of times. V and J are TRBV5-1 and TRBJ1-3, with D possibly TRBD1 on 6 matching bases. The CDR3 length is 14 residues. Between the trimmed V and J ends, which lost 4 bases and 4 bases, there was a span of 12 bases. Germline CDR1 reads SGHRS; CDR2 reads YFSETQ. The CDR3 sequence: CASSPQGKGNTIYF. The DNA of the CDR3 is TGCGCCAGCAGCCCACAGGGAAAAGGAAACACCATATATTTT.

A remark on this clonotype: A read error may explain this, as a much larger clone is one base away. The CDR3 DNA reads as TGTGCCAGCAGTTTCGCGAGTTCATGGGTTGATACGCAGTATTTT. Translating it yields CASSFASSWVDTQYF. The chain is built from TRBV12-3 or TRBV12-4 and TRBJ2-3; the D is unclear. This CDR3 spans 15 amino acids. Deletions cut 3 bases from V and 6 bases from J, with 16 bases between.

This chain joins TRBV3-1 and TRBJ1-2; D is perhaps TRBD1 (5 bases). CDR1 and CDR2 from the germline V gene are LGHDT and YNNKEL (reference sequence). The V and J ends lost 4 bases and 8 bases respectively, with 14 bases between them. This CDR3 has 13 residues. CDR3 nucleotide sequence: TGTGCCAGCAGCCGTAGAGGGACGGAAGGCTACACCTTC. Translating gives CASSRRGTEGYTF. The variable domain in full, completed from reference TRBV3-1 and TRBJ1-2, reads DTAVSQTPKYLVTQMGNDKSIKCEQNLGHDTMYWYKQDSKKFLKIMFSYNNKELIINETVPNRFSPKSPDKAHLNLHINSLELGDSAVYFCASSRRGTEGYTFGSGTRLTVV.

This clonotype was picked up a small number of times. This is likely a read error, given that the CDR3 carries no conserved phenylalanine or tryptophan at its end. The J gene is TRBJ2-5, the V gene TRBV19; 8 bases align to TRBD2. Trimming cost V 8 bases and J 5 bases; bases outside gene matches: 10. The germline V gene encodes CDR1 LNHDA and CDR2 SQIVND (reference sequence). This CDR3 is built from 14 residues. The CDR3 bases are TGTGCCAGTGCCAATGGACTAGCTCGTGAGACCCAGTACTCC. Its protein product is CASANGLARETQYS.

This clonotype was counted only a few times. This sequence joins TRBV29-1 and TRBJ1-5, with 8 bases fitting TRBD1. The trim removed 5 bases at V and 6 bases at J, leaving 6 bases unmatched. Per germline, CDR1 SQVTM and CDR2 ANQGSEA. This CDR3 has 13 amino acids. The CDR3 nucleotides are TGCAGCGTTACTGACAGGGGTGGTCAGCCCCAGCATTTT. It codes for CSVTDRGGQPQHF. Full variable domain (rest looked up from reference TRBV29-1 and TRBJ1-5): SAVISQKPSRDICQRGTSLTIQCQVDSQVTMMFWYRQQPGQSLTLIATANQGSEATYESGFVIDKFPISRPNLTFSTLTVSNMSPEDSSIYLCSVTDRGGQPQHFGDGTRLSIL.

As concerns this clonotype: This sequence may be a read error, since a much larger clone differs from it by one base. The CDR3 DNA follows: TGTGCCAGCAGCGCAAAGGGAGATGGGTACACTGAAGCTTTCTTT. Translating gives CASSAKGDGYTEAFF. The chain employs TRBV7-9 and TRBJ1-1; D gene unclear. Looked up from germline, CDR1 is SEHNR and CDR2 is FQNEAQ (reference sequence). V was trimmed by 5 bases and J by 3 bases, leaving 16 bases between them. The CDR3 is 15 residues long.

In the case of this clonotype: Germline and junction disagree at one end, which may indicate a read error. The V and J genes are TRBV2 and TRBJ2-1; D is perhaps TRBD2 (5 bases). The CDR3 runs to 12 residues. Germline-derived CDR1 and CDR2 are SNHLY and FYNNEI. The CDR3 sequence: CASSYDYNEQFF. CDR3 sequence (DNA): TGTGCCAGCAGTTACGACTACAATGAGCAATTCTTC.

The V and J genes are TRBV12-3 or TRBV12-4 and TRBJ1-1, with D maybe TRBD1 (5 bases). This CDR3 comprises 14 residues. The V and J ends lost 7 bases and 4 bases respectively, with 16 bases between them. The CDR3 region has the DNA TGTGCCAGCATCTGGGGGGGAGTGGTCACTGAAGCTTTCTTT. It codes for CASIWGGVVTEAFF.

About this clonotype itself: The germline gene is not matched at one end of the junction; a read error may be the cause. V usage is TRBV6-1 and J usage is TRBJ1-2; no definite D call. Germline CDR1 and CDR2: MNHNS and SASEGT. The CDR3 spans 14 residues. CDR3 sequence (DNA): TGCGCCAGCAGTTCTAGGGCGTTGGGCTATGGCTACACCTTC. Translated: CASSSRALGYGYTF.

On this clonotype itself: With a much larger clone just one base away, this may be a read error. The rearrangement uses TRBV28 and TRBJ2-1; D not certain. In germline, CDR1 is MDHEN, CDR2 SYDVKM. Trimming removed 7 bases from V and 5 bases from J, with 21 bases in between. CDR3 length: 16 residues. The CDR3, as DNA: TGTGCCAGCAACTACCTGACTCACCTGAGACACAATGAGCAGTTCTTC. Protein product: CASNYLTHLRHNEQFF.

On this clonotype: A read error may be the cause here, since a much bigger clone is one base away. The CDR3 DNA reads as TGTGCCAGCAGTGAAGCGCAGATTAACTCTGGAAACACCATATATTTT. Encoded protein: CASSEAQINSGNTIYF. The V and J genes are TRBV2 and TRBJ1-3; D is unresolved. Trimming took 0 bases from V and 0 from J, leaving 9 bases between them. Germline V gives CDR1 SNHLY, CDR2 FYNNEI. The CDR3 is 16 residues long.

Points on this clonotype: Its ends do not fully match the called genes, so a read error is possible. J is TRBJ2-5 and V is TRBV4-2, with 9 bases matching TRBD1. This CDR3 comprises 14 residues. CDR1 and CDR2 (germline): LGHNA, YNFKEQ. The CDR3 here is CANSRDRAGETQYF. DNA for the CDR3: TGTGCCAACAGCCGGGACAGGGCTGGAGAGACCCAGTACTTC.